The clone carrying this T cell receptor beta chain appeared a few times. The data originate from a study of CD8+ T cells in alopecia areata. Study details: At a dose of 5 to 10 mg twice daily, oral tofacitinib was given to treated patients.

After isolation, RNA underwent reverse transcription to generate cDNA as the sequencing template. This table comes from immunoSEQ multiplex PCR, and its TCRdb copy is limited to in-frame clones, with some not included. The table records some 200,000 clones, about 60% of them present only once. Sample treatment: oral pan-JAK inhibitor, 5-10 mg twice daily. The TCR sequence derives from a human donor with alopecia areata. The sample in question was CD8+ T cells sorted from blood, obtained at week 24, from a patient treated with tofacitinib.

The CDR3 DNA sequence: TGTGCCACCAGCAGAGAGGGTCATCGGTTCTTC. It is translated as CATSREGHRFF. The chain recombines TRBV15 with TRBJ2-1; unclear D gene. CDR3 length equals 11 residues. V shed 0 bases and J shed 15 bases, with 9 bases lying between them. Germline assignment: CDR1 LNHNV and CDR2 YYDKDF (reference sequence).